What follows are 8 T cell receptor beta chains derived from one specimen sequenced in a study of cytomegalovirus exposure and HLA in healthy donors. 60 Vbeta and 13 Jbeta primers were used in PCR. Produced via immunoSEQ multiplex PCR; TCRdb's table is partial and in-frame only. The sample comprises roughly 150,000 clones, 85% of which are singletons, and 1% rests with the top ten. What was sequenced was PBMCs. All receptors come from a boy between 2 and 15 years old in good health and CMV-seronegative.

The chain carries TRBV6-1 and TRBJ1-4; tentative D call: TRBD1 (5 bases). V lost 0 bases, J lost 2 bases, and 7 bases lay in between. The CDR3 consists of 15 residues. CDR1 and CDR2 (germline): MNHNS, SASEGT. CDR3 loop: CASSEARQTNEKLFF. CDR3 coding DNA: TGTGCCAGCAGTGAAGCCCGACAGACTAATGAAAAACTGTTTTTT.

In its sample, this clone was seen a few times. The V call is TRBV30, the J call TRBJ2-7; D is possibly TRBD1 (6 bases). The CDR3 spans 11 residues. V shed 1 base and J shed 5 bases, with 6 bases lying between them. Germline CDR1 and CDR2: GTSNPN and SVGIG (reference sequence). CDR3 DNA sequence: TGTGCCTGGAGTGCAGGGGACGAGCAGTACGTC. Translating it yields CAWSAGDEQYV.

This chain links TRBV27 with TRBJ1-4; possible D gene TRBD1, 5 bases. V gave up 6 bases and J gave up 8 bases, with 16 bases separating them. CDR3 size: 14 residues. Germline loops: CDR1 MNHEY, CDR2 SMNVEV (reference sequence). The CDR3 protein is CASSWVGAGEKLFF. The DNA of the CDR3 is TGTGCCAGCAGCTGGGTAGGGGCAGGGGAAAAACTGTTTTTT.

Notes on this clone: The same CDR3 also results from other DNA sequences found in this sample. The J gene is TRBJ1-1, the V gene TRBV28; D perhaps matches TRBD1 (5 bases). Deletions cut 8 bases from V and 4 bases from J, with 11 bases between. CDR3 length equals 12 residues. Germline V gene data show CDR1 as MDHEN and CDR2 as SYDVKM. The DNA for the CDR3 is TGTGCCAGCGGTTGGGGGGGCACTGAAGCTTTCTTT. This translates into CASGWGGTEAFF.

The J gene is TRBJ1-2, the V gene TRBV7-2; the D gene is possibly TRBD1 (6 bases). V lost 4 bases, J lost 4 bases, and 16 bases lay in between. Germline values: CDR1 SGHTA, CDR2 FQGNSA. There are 15 residues in the CDR3. The CDR3 loop reads CASSSQQGSTYGYTF. In DNA, the CDR3 is TGTGCCAGCAGCTCCCAACAGGGCTCGACCTATGGCTACACCTTC.

The chain employs TRBV20-1 and TRBJ2-4; D may be TRBD1 (6 bases). Germline V gene sequence: CDR1 DFQATT, CDR2 SNEGSKA (reference sequence). The length of the CDR3 is 10 residues. V was clipped by 3 bases and J by 13 bases, with 10 bases between them. The CDR3 loop is CSASRGGQYF. DNA of the CDR3: TGCAGTGCTAGCAGGGGCGGACAGTACTTC.

CDR3 region: CASSSQAVYGYTF. The DNA for the CDR3 is TGTGCCAGCAGCTCTCAGGCAGTCTATGGCTACACCTTC. The genes are TRBV5-4 and TRBJ1-2; D is ambiguous. The CDR3 runs 13 residues. The V gene's germline CDR1 is SGHNT and CDR2 YYREEE (reference sequence). V dropped 3 bases and J dropped 4 bases, with 10 bases sitting between them.

The chain combines TRBV12-2 with TRBJ2-7; the table assigns TRBD2, which was not confirmed against the DNA. TRBV12-2 is assigned pseudogene status. The CDR3 has 9 amino acids. CDR3 protein: CASRRSRRF. CDR3 nucleotides: TGTGCAAGTCGCCGGTCACGGAGGTTC.